This TCR beta chain was identified in a study of tumor-infiltrating lymphocytes in oesophageal squamous cell carcinoma. MiXCR was run by TCRdb on the PCR reads, yielding one entry per CDR3 protein. The sample has fewer than 20,000 distinct CDR3 sequences; under 45% are singletons. CDR3 length: 15 amino acids. The germline CDR1 and CDR2 sequences are SGHAT and FQDESV (reference sequence). With respect to this clonotype: Mismatch with germline at one junction end may stem from a read error.

Input material: esophageal tumor tissue. The chain carries TRBV11-1 and TRBJ2-4; 10 bases line up with TRBD1. This sequence originates from a male donor with esophageal squamous cell carcinoma. CDR3 DNA: TGTGCCAGCAGCATAACGACAGGGGGCGGATCACCCCTCCACTTC. The encoded protein is CASSITTGGGSPLHF.